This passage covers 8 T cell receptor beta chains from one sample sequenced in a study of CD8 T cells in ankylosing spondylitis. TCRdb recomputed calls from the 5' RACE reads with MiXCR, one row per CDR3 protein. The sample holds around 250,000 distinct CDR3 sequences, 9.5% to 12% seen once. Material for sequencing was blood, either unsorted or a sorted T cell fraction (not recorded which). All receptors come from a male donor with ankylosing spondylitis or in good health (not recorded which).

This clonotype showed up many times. The DNA for the CDR3 is TGCAGCGTCTTAACGGGGGGGGTTTACGAGCAGTACTTC. Encoded protein: CSVLTGGVYEQYF. The V call is TRBV29-1, the J call TRBJ2-7, with 8 bases fitting TRBD2. V was clipped by 6 bases and J by 4 bases; unmatched bases: 8. The CDR3 has 13 amino acids. Germline V CDR1 and CDR2: SQVTM, ANQGSEA.

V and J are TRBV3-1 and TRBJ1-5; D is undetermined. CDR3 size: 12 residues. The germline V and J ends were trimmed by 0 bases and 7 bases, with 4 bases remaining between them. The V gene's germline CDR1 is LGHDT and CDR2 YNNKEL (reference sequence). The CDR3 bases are TGTGCCAGCAGCCAAGATTTACAGCCCCAGCATTTT. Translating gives CASSQDLQPQHF.

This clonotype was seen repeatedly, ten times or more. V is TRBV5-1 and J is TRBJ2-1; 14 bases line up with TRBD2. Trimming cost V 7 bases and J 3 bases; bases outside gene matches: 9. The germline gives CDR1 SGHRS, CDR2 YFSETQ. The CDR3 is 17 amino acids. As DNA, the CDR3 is TGCGCCAGCTGCTGGACTAGCGGGGGGCCAAGCTACAATGAGCAGTTCTTC. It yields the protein CASCWTSGGPSYNEQFF.

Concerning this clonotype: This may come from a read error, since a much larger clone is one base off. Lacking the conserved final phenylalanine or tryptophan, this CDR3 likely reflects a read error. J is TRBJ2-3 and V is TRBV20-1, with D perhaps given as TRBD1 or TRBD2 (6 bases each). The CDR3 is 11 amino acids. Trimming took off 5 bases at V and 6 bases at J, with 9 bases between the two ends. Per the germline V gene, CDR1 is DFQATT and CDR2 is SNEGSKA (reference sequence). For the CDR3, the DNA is TGCAGTGCTCGGGGGCTCGATACGCAGTATATT. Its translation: CSARGLDTQYI.

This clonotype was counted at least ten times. The CDR3 nucleotides read TGTGCCATCAGTGTTACCGGGGAGCTGTTTTTT. Translation: CAISVTGELFF. This chain connects TRBV10-3 to TRBJ2-2; D uncertain. The V gene lost 4 bases and the J gene lost 5 bases, with 2 bases spanning the gap. This CDR3 has 11 residues. Germline CDR1 is ENHRY and CDR2 is SYGVKD.

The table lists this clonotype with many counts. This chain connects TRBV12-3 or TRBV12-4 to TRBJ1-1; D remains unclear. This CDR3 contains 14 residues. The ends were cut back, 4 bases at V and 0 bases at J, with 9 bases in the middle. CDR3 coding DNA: TGTGCCAGCAGTTGGACGGGTATGAACACTGAAGCTTTCTTT. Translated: CASSWTGMNTEAFF.

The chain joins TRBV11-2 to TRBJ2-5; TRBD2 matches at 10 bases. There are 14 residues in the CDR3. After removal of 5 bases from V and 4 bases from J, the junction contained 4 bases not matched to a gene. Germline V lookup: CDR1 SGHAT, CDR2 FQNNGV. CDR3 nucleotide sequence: TGTGCCAGCAGCCATAGCGGGAGGCGAGAGACCCAGTACTTC. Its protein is CASSHSGRRETQYF.

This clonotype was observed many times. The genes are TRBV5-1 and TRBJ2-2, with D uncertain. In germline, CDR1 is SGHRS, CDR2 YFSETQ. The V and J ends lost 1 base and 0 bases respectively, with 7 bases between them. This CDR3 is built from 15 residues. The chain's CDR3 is CASSLSIANTGELFF. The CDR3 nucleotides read TGCGCCAGCAGCTTGAGTATCGCGAACACCGGGGAGCTGTTTTTT.